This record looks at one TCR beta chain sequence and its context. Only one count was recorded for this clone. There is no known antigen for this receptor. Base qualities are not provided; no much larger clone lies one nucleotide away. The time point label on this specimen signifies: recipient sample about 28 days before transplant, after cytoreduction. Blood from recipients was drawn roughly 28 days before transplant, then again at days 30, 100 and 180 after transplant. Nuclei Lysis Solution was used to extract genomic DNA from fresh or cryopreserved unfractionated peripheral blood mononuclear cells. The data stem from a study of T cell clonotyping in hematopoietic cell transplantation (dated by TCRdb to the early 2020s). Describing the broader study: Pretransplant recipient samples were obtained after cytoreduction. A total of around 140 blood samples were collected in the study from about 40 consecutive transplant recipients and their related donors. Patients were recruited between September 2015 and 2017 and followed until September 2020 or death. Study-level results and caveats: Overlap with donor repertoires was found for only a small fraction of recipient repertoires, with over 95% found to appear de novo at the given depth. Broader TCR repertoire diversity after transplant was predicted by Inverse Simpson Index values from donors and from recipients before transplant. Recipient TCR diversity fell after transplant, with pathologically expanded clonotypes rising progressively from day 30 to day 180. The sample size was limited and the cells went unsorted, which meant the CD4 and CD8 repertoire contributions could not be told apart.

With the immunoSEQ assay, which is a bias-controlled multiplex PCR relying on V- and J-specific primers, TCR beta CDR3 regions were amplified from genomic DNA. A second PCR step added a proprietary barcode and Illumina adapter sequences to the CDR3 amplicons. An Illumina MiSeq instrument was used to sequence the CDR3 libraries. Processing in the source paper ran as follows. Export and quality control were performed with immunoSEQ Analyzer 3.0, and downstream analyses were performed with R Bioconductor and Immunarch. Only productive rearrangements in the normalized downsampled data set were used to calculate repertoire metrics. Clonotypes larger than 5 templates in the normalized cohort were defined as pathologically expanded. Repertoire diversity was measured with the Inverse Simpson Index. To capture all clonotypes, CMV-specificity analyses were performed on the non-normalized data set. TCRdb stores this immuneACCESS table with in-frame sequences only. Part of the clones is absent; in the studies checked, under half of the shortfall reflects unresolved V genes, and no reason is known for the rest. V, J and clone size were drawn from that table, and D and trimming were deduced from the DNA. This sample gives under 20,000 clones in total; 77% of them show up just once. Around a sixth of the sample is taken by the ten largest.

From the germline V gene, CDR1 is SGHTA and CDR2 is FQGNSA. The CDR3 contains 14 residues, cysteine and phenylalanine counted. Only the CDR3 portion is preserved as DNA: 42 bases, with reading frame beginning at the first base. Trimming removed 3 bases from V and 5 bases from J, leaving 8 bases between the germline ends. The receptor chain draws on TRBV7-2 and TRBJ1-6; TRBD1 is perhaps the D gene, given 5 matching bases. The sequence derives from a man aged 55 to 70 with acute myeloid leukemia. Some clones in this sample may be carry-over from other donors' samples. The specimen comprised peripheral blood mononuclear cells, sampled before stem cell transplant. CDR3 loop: CASSLVRDNSPLHF. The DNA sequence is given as TGTGCCAGCAGCTTGGTCAGGGATAATTCACCCCTCCACTTT.